This T cell receptor beta chain was captured in a study of T cell responses to AZD1222 COVID-19 vaccine. Findings and caveats of the study: Clonal diversity may have been underestimated in mostly white British donors. Baseline seropositivity occurred in only 5 to 7 AZD1222 recipients.

This CDR3 spans 15 amino acids. Trimming removed 6 bases at V and 3 bases at J, with 15 bases between. Germline V gene lookup returns CDR1 SNHLY and CDR2 FYNNEI. Details on this clone: Its specificity is not known.

Sequencing used immunoSEQ multiplex PCR; TCRdb keeps in-frame clones, though not all of them. The sample contains almost 95,000 clones, 85% of which appear only once. This clonotype was sampled from an adult who received the AZD1222 COVID-19 vaccine. Source: peripheral blood, taken 28 days after the second AZD1222 dose. This sequence joins TRBV2 and TRBJ2-1; weak D call: TRBD2 (6 bases). Written as DNA, the CDR3 is TGTGCCAGCAGACCGACGGGACTTCGCTACAATGAGCAGTTCTTC. This gives the protein CASRPTGLRYNEQFF.